The source of this T cell receptor beta chain is a study of T cells in localized non-small cell lung cancer. General study points: The study found T cell clonality highest in uninvolved adjacent lung, above tumor. Appearance in adjacent lung was seen for a median around 58 of the top 100 tumor clones.

Trimming cost V 5 bases and J 7 bases; bases outside gene matches: 6. This CDR3 is 14 amino acids long. Germline lookup yields CDR1 SGHRS and CDR2 YFSETQ. Profiling relied on immunoSEQ multiplex PCR, and the TCRdb table lists in-frame clones only, not all of them. Among 70,000 to 100,000 clones, roughly 90% were seen once, and the ten largest hold approximately 4%. This clone was observed once. Its antigen is still unknown. The sample here was PBMCs, taken before any cancer treatment. The sequence was obtained from a woman aged 40-69 years with stage II squamous cell lung carcinoma. The chain couples TRBV5-1 to TRBJ1-5; 10 nucleotides agree with TRBD1. The CDR3 protein is CASSPTGGDQPQHF. The CDR3 nucleotides read TGCGCCAGCAGTCCGACAGGGGGCGACCAGCCCCAGCATTTT.